This entry is about one TCR beta chain. The data derive from a study of identical twins. In germline, CDR1 is SGHTA, CDR2 FQGNSA. CDR3 length: 14 amino acids. Trimming left V 0 bases short and J 3 bases short, with 9 bases between. TCRdb re-called the 5' RACE reads through MiXCR, storing one row per CDR3 protein. The sample lists under 1 million distinct CDR3 sequences, around an eighth occurring once. These data are also associated with another study on yellow fever vaccine responses in identical twins.

This clonotype was obtained from a woman aged 18-29 years in good health. Material: PBMCs. This chain connects TRBV7-2 to TRBJ2-7, with no clear D. The CDR3 loop is CASSLALGIYEQYF. The CDR3, as DNA: TGTGCCAGCAGCTTAGCGTTAGGCATCTACGAGCAGTACTTC.